This T cell receptor beta chain was found in a study of T cell changes during pregnancy in multiple sclerosis. Sequenced by immunoSEQ multiplex PCR; TCRdb stores in-frame clones only, minus some. The table records 50,000 or so clones, more than 85% of them present only once. This sample comprised CD8+ T cells from peripheral blood mononuclear cells, obtained in the first trimester of pregnancy. The clonotype comes from a female donor with multiple sclerosis, enrolled in a pregnancy study.

This CDR3 is CASRGDEQYF. In DNA, the CDR3 is TGCGCCAGCAGGGGCGACGAGCAGTACTTC. V is TRBV5-1 and J is TRBJ2-5; D is unresolved. The closer fit of TRBJ2-7 to the DNA end suggests the J call may be wrong. The V gene's germline CDR1 is SGHRS and CDR2 YFSETQ. The CDR3 runs 10 residues.